The clone carrying this T cell receptor (beta chain) has just a few counts. Its antigen remains unknown. V dropped 5 bases and J dropped 0 bases, with 17 bases sitting between them. This CDR3 is built from 18 residues. Germline V CDR1 and CDR2: SGHTA, FQGTGA. This entry belongs to a study of T-cell reconstitution after alpha-beta-depleted transplantation in children. A TCRbeta library incorporating unique molecular identifiers was prepared. In TCRdb, the PCR reads were re-called with MiXCR into one record per CDR3 protein. The sample consists of 200,000 to 300,000 distinct CDR3 sequences, 20% to 30% of them appearing once. Study-wide points: The origin of alpha-beta T cells about two months after transplant was reportedly several hundred expanded graft clones. Diversity of TCRbeta at day 60 was high in some patients, arising from surviving recipient T cells and thymic progenitors.

This receptor was taken from a female patient between 2 and 10 years old who had a stem cell transplant for congenital amegakaryocytic thrombocytopenia, so the T cells may come from the graft donor. V and J are TRBV7-3 and TRBJ2-6, with D perhaps matching TRBD1 or TRBD2 (5 bases each). The sample was PBMCs, mostly from graft donor cells, taken 360 days after TCRalphabeta/CD19-depleted stem cell transplant. The CDR3 coding sequence is TGTGCCAGCAGCCCCTCTGGGGGAAGGTACTCTGGGGCCAACGTCCTGACTTTC. Translated: CASSPSGGRYSGANVLTF. The variable domain in full, completed from reference TRBV7-3 and TRBJ2-6, reads GAGVSQTPSNKVTEKGKYVELRCDPISGHTALYWYRQSLGQGPEFLIYFQGTGAADDSGLPNDRFFAVRPEGSVSTLKIQRTERGDSAVYLCASSPSGGRYSGANVLTFGAGSRLTVL.